One sample yielded the 21 T cell receptor beta chains listed below, sequenced in a study of cytomegalovirus exposure and HLA in healthy donors. The PCR had 60 Vbeta and 13 Jbeta primers. Clones were sequenced by immunoSEQ multiplex PCR, and TCRdb holds only the in-frame ones, with some missing. The sample has some 140,000 clones; roughly 78% are singletons. The sample taken for sequencing was PBMCs. Source of these receptors: a man aged 50 or older in good health and CMV-seropositive.

The V and J genes are TRBV19 and TRBJ1-2, with D perhaps TRBD1 (6 bases). Germline V CDR1 and CDR2: LNHDA, SQIVND (reference sequence). Trimming stripped 0 bases from V and 5 bases from J, with 10 bases between. This CDR3 region has 14 residues. CDR3 coding DNA: TGTGCCAGTAGTATAGAAAACAGGGTTTATGGCTACACCTTC. It specifies CASSIENRVYGYTF.

The chain carries TRBV5-6 and TRBJ1-1; 9 bases are shared with TRBD1. Germline lookup yields CDR1 SGHDT and CDR2 YYEEEE. The CDR3 totals 14 residues. With V trimmed by 4 bases and J by 1 base, 2 bases remained unmatched. CDR3 sequence: CASSPDRGNTEAFF. Written as DNA, the CDR3 is TGTGCCAGCAGCCCGGACAGGGGGAACACTGAAGCTTTCTTT.

The V call is TRBV11-3, the J call TRBJ2-7, with 10 nucleotides matching TRBD2. CDR3 length: 16 residues. With V trimmed by 4 bases and J by 5 bases, 11 bases remained unmatched. CDR1 is SGHNT, CDR2 YENEEA, per germline. In DNA, the CDR3 is TGTGCCAGCAGCTATTCCCCCGGGACTAGCGTCAACGAGCAGTACTTC. As protein: CASSYSPGTSVNEQYF. The variable domain in full, with the rest retrieved from reference TRBV11-3 and TRBJ2-7, is EAGVVQSPRYKIIEKKQPVAFWCNPISGHNTLYWYLQNLGQGPELLIRYENEEAVDDSQLPKDRFSAERLKGVDSTLKIQPAELGDSAVYLCASSYSPGTSVNEQYFGPGTRLTVT.

CDR3 sequence: CASSLDIDEQYF. The CDR3 DNA sequence: TGTGCCAGCAGCTTAGACATCGACGAGCAGTACTTC. V gene TRBV7-2 combines with J gene TRBJ2-7; D remains ambiguous. The germline V gene has CDR1 SGHTA and CDR2 FQGNSA. This CDR3 has 12 amino acids. Trimming took off 1 base at V and 5 bases at J, with 6 bases between the two ends.

This clone was counted only a few times. The genes are TRBV5-6 and TRBJ2-2, with 12 nucleotides matching TRBD2. Germline V gives CDR1 SGHDT, CDR2 YYEEEE. V was pared by 4 bases and J by 6 bases, with 4 bases of the junction left unmatched. The CDR3 sequence is 15 residues long. CDR3 sequence: CASSLGLAGSGELFF. DNA for the CDR3: TGTGCCAGCAGCCTGGGACTAGCGGGCTCCGGGGAGCTGTTTTTT.

The chain joins TRBV18 to TRBJ2-2, with D perhaps TRBD1 (6 bases). The CDR3 extends over 16 amino acids. CDR1 is KGHSH, CDR2 LQKENI, per germline. Between the trimmed V and J ends, which lost 2 bases and 3 bases, there was a span of 13 bases. The CDR3 region is CASSPRGPGDTGELFF. The CDR3 DNA reads TGTGCCAGCTCACCAAGAGGGCCAGGGGACACCGGGGAGCTGTTTTTT. The complete variable domain, with remaining parts taken from reference TRBV18 and TRBJ2-2, reads NAGVMQNPRHLVRRRGQEARLRCSPMKGHSHVYWYRQLPEEGLKFMVYLQKENIIDESGMPKERFSAEFPKEGPSILRIQQVVRGDSAAYFCASSPRGPGDTGELFFGEGSRLTVL.

The chain employs TRBV19 and TRBJ1-1, with TRBD1 identical over 8 bases. Germline V gives CDR1 LNHDA, CDR2 SQIVND (reference sequence). V shed 5 bases, J shed 5 bases, and the junction held 7 bases outside the gene matches. CDR3 length: 14 residues. CDR3 protein: CASSRDRMDTEAFF. The CDR3 nucleotides read TGTGCCAGTAGTCGGGACAGGATGGATACTGAAGCTTTCTTT. Using reference TRBV19 and TRBJ1-1 for the parts outside the CDR3, the full variable domain is DGGITQSPKYLFRKEGQNVTLSCEQNLNHDAMYWYRQDPGQGLRLIYYSQIVNDFQKGDIAEGYSVSREKKESFPLTVTSAQKNPTAFYLCASSRDRMDTEAFFGQGTRLTVV.

This rearrangement joins TRBV18 to TRBJ1-1, with D unresolved. The germline CDR1 and CDR2 sequences are KGHSH and LQKENI. V dropped 2 bases and J dropped 0 bases, with 7 bases sitting between them. This CDR3 spans 14 amino acids. The CDR3 sequence is CASSPGSLNTEAFF. CDR3 in DNA: TGTGCCAGCTCACCAGGCAGTTTGAACACTGAAGCTTTCTTT.

The rearrangement links TRBV6-1 to TRBJ1-6, with TRBD1 matching over 9 bases. Losses at the gene ends were 4 bases for V and 6 bases for J; bases not matched to a gene: 4. Germline V gives CDR1 MNHNS, CDR2 SASEGT. The CDR3 is 15 amino acids. DNA for the CDR3: TGTGCCAGCAGTGGGGGACAGGGCCCTAATTCACCCCTCCACTTT. It is translated as CASSGGQGPNSPLHF.

The chain recombines TRBV6-4 with TRBJ2-3; 12 positions agree with TRBD2. Germline CDR1 and CDR2: MRHNA and SNTAGT. V shed 4 bases and J 1 base; nucleotides not matched to a gene: 3. The length of the CDR3 is 16 residues. The CDR3 spells CASSVASGGGTDTQYF. The CDR3 DNA reads as TGTGCCAGCAGTGTCGCTAGCGGGGGGGGCACAGATACGCAGTATTTT.

The V call is TRBV10-3, the J call TRBJ2-5; the match to TRBD2 covers 13 bases. From germline, CDR1 is ENHRY and CDR2 SYGVKD. The CDR3 sequence is 15 residues long. After removal of 3 bases from V and 7 bases from J, the junction contained 5 bases not matched to a gene. DNA of the CDR3: TGTGCCATCAGTGAAACTAGCGGGGGGGTTGGGACCCAGTACTTC. The encoded protein is CAISETSGGVGTQYF.

The genes are TRBV6-6 and TRBJ2-1, with D tentatively TRBD2 (6 bases). Germline loops: CDR1 MNHNY, CDR2 SVGAGI (reference sequence). This CDR3 spans 16 amino acids. Trimming shortened V by 7 bases and J by 7 bases, and 23 bases separated the two germline ends. CDR3 protein: CASNRDFDPNSNEQFF. In nucleotides, the CDR3 is TGTGCCAGCAATAGGGACTTTGACCCAAATTCTAATGAGCAGTTCTTC.

This clone was detected only a few times. The genes are TRBV10-3 and TRBJ1-1; D perhaps matches TRBD1 (6 bases). Germline V gene sequence: CDR1 ENHRY, CDR2 SYGVKD. The CDR3 extends over 15 amino acids. Trimming left V 0 bases short and J 0 bases short, with 8 bases between. The CDR3 DNA follows: TGTGCCATCAGTGAGTCGAACAGGGTGAACACTGAAGCTTTCTTT. This translates into CAISESNRVNTEAFF.

A note on this clone: This same CDR3 is encoded by further DNA sequences in the sample. Written as DNA, the CDR3 is TGTGCCAGCAGCCAAGACGGTGGGACCGGGACTAGAAACGAGCAGTACTTC. Its translation: CASSQDGGTGTRNEQYF. J is TRBJ2-7 and V is TRBV4-2, with 8 bases that match TRBD2. Germline assignment: CDR1 LGHNA and CDR2 YNFKEQ. CDR3 size: 17 residues. Trimming took 0 bases from V and 5 from J; bases not matched to a gene: 12.

This clone has a handful of counts. The sample has other DNA sequences that encode this CDR3 too. The chain has TRBV4-3 and TRBJ2-3; 12 bases line up with TRBD2. This CDR3 spans 16 amino acids. V was clipped by 0 bases and J by 4 bases; unmatched bases: 2. The germline V gene has CDR1 LGHNA and CDR2 YSLEER. CDR3 sequence (DNA): TGCGCCAGCAGCCAAGATCTAGCGGGAGGGCCAGATACGCAGTATTTT. As protein: CASSQDLAGGPDTQYF.

Comments on this clone: Other DNA sequences in this sample translate to the same CDR3. DNA of the CDR3: TGTGCCAGCAGTTTGGGGGGGACTTCCTACGAGCAGTACTTC. Translating it yields CASSLGGTSYEQYF. The chain carries TRBV28 and TRBJ2-7; TRBD2 matches at 7 bases. The CDR3 is made up of 14 amino acids. Germline V lookup: CDR1 MDHEN, CDR2 SYDVKM. Losses at the gene ends were 3 bases for V and 1 base for J; bases not matched to a gene: 3.

The chain joins TRBV2 to TRBJ1-4; weak D call: TRBD1 (6 bases). The CDR3 length is 14 residues. Germline CDR1 SNHLY, CDR2 FYNNEI. Trimming stripped 5 bases from V and 4 bases from J, with 11 bases between. The DNA for the CDR3 is TGTGCCAGCAGTCTCGACAGGAGTAATGAAAAACTGTTTTTT. This codes for CASSLDRSNEKLFF.

This sequence joins TRBV7-9 and TRBJ2-5; TRBD1 aligns across 7 bases. Trimming cost V 5 bases and J 4 bases; bases outside gene matches: 4. Germline CDR1 SEHNR, CDR2 FQNEAQ (reference sequence). The CDR3 runs 13 residues. The CDR3 protein is CASSIPGGETQYF. The CDR3 DNA is TGTGCCAGCAGCATCCCAGGGGGAGAGACCCAGTACTTC.

The J gene is TRBJ1-2, the V gene TRBV18; D gene ambiguous. This CDR3 spans 15 amino acids. V was cut by 2 bases and J by 3 bases, with 13 bases left in between. The germline V gene encodes CDR1 KGHSH and CDR2 LQKENI. CDR3 in DNA: TGTGCCAGCTCACCAAGCGGACCCATGGACTATGGCTACACCTTC. Its translation is CASSPSGPMDYGYTF.

This chain uses TRBV11-2 with TRBJ2-3, with 8 bases that match TRBD2. Trimming cost V 5 bases and J 3 bases; bases outside gene matches: 7. Per germline, CDR1 SGHAT and CDR2 FQNNGV. This CDR3 has 15 residues. The CDR3 here is CASSNAGGLTDTQYF. Written as DNA, the CDR3 is TGTGCCAGCAGCAATGCGGGGGGACTGACAGATACGCAGTATTTT.

This clone is medium-sized (0.01 to 0.1%) by share. The chain uses TRBV6-5 and TRBJ1-1; D might be TRBD1 (5 bases). The CDR3 is made up of 13 amino acids. V gave up 2 bases and J gave up 7 bases, with 11 bases separating them. The germline CDR1 and CDR2 sequences are MNHEY and SVGAGI. The CDR3 protein is CASSYDRGSEAFF. CDR3 in DNA: TGTGCCAGCAGTTACGATAGGGGTAGTGAAGCTTTCTTT.